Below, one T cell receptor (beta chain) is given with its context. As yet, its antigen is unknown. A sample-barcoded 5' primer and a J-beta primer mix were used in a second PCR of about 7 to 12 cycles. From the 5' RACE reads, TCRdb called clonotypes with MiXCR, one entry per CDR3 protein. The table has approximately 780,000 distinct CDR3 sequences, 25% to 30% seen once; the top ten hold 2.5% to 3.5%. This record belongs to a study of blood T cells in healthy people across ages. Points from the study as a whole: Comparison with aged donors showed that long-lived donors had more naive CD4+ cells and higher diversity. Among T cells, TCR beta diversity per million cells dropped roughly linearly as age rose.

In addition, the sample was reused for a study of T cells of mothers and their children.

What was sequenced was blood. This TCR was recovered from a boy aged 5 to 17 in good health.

CDR3 sequence (DNA): TGTGCCAGCAGCCAAGGGCGACTAGCGGGGAACGAAGAGACCCAGTACTTC. It is translated as CASSQGRLAGNEETQYF. J is TRBJ2-5 and V is TRBV3-1; 11 bases are a match to TRBD2. CDR3 length: 17 residues. V shed 1 base, J shed 3 bases, and the junction held 7 bases outside the gene matches. Germline values: CDR1 LGHDT, CDR2 YNNKEL (reference sequence).